The clone carrying this T cell receptor beta chain came up a few times. Its target is not known. The data were produced by immunoSEQ multiplex PCR, yet TCRdb's version contains in-frame clones alone and is incomplete. The table records around 50,000 clones, approximately 88% of them present only once. Specified time point: week 47, end of study. Topical imiquimod accompanied each vaccine dose, which consisted of 300 ug of mutant IDH1 20-mer peptide. All eight of the vaccinations patients received fell in weeks 1, 3, 5, 7, 11, 15, 19 and 23. The data were obtained in a study of a mutant IDH1 vaccine in newly diagnosed glioma. Study-level information: Initiation of the vaccine course occurred 4-6 weeks after radiotherapy alone, or alongside temozolomide cycles. Those enrolled had earlier been treated with radiotherapy, temozolomide, or both, mostly both. Of the patients given treatment, roughly 62% were male and 37.5% were female, and a mean age of roughly 40 years was recorded.

Trimming cost V 2 bases and J 1 base, with 17 bases left between them. Germline V lookup: CDR1 SGHAT, CDR2 FQDESV (reference sequence). This CDR3 spans 17 amino acids. The sequence was collected from a woman in her 30s with glioma. Some clones in this sample may be carry-over from other donors' samples. Sequences were derived from PBMCs, sampled from a glioma patient whose treatment included an IDH1 peptide vaccine. The chain is built from TRBV11-1 and TRBJ1-1, with D hard to call. DNA of the CDR3: TGTGCCAGCAGCTTATGGCCATTCCGGGATCCGAACACTGAAGCTTTCTTT. It codes for CASSLWPFRDPNTEAFF. Drawing the rest from reference TRBV11-1 and TRBJ1-1, the complete variable domain is EAEVAQSPRYKITEKSQAVAFWCDPISGHATLYWYRQILGQGPELLVQFQDESVVDDSQLPKDRFSAERLKGVDSTLKIQPAELGDSAMYLCASSLWPFRDPNTEAFFGQGTRLTVV.